The rows below give T cell receptor beta chains drawn from one sample of a study of cytomegalovirus exposure and HLA in healthy donors. The method was immunoSEQ multiplex PCR; TCRdb's version includes in-frame clones alone and lacks a portion of them. The sample yields about 170,000 clones, roughly 80% seen once. The specimen was PBMCs. These receptors were obtained from a male donor in good health and CMV-seronegative. CDR3s include the opening cysteine and the closing phenylalanine or tryptophan. Each record gives: D gene, J gene, V gene, clone size, CDR3 length, CDR3 protein, CDR3 DNA. A D gene is named only where the DNA matches it firmly. Clone size appears in some rows only: once, few, many, or a class for an expanded clone.

D: -; J: TRBJ2-1; V: TRBV7-9; size: few; length: 14; CDR3: CASSFPSSYNEQFF; DNA: TGTGCCAGCAGCTTCCCGAGCTCCTACAATGAGCAGTTCTTC
D: -; J: TRBJ2-6; V: TRBV6-5; size: -; length: 15; CDR3: CASSPITSGANVLTF; DNA: TGTGCCAGCAGTCCTATTACTTCTGGGGCCAACGTCCTGACTTTC
D: TRBD1; J: TRBJ1-3; V: TRBV19; size: -; length: 15; CDR3: CASSPLTGGDRTIYF; DNA: TGTGCCAGTAGTCCCCTAACAGGGGGCGATCGGACCATATATTTT
D: TRBD1; J: TRBJ1-1; V: TRBV28; size: -; length: 13; CDR3: CASSSGQGRRAFF; DNA: TGTGCCAGCAGTTCAGGACAGGGACGTCGAGCTTTCTTT
D: TRBD1; J: TRBJ2-5; V: TRBV29-1; size: -; length: 14; CDR3: CSAEGTGGSETQYF; DNA: TGCAGCGCTGAGGGGACAGGGGGCTCCGAGACCCAGTACTTC
D: -; J: TRBJ1-2; V: TRBV6-6; size: -; length: 15; CDR3: CASSSSGSGSYGYTF; DNA: TGTGCCAGCAGTTCATCAGGGTCCGGGTCTTATGGCTACACCTTC
D: -; J: TRBJ1-4; V: TRBV18; size: -; length: 16; CDR3: CASSPPSGSVPSKLFF; DNA: TGTGCCAGCTCACCACCATCCGGTTCCGTCCCTTCAAAACTGTTTTTT
D: -; J: TRBJ2-7; V: TRBV18; size: -; length: 15; CDR3: CASSPLGGGSYEQYF; DNA: TGTGCCAGCTCGCCCCTGGGAGGCGGCTCCTACGAGCAGTACTTC
D: TRBD1; J: TRBJ2-7; V: TRBV7-6; size: once; length: 16; CDR3: CASSLGPRQGDYEQYF; DNA: TGTGCCAGCAGCTTAGGGCCGAGACAGGGGGACTATGAGCAGTACTTC
D: -; J: TRBJ1-2; V: TRBV11-2; size: once; length: 13; CDR3: CASSPSANYGYTF; DNA: TGTGCCAGCAGCCCGTCGGCTAACTATGGCTACACCTTC
D: TRBD2; J: TRBJ2-1; V: TRBV5-4; size: -; length: 15; CDR3: CASSRGLASYNEQFF; DNA: TGTGCCAGCAGCCGAGGACTAGCGTCCTACAATGAGCAGTTCTTC
D: TRBD1; J: TRBJ1-4; V: TRBV5-1; size: -; length: 16; CDR3: CASSPGQGGTNEKLFF; DNA: TGCGCCAGCAGCCCAGGACAGGGGGGAACTAATGAAAAACTGTTTTTT
D: TRBD2; J: TRBJ2-5; V: TRBV6-1; size: once; length: 16; CDR3: CASSERGGPGSGTQYF; DNA: TGTGCCAGCAGTGAAAGGGGAGGGCCAGGGAGCGGGACCCAGTACTTC
D: -; J: TRBJ1-1; V: TRBV7-9; size: -; length: 17; CDR3: CASSFGQGPLDGTEAFF; DNA: TGTGCCAGCAGCTTTGGTCAGGGCCCCCTTGATGGCACTGAAGCTTTCTTT
D: TRBD2; J: TRBJ2-5; V: TRBV6-4; size: -; length: 14; CDR3: CASPSGAREETQYF; DNA: TGTGCCAGCCCAAGCGGGGCGAGAGAAGAGACCCAGTACTTC
D: TRBD1; J: TRBJ1-2; V: TRBV5-6; size: -; length: 15; CDR3: CASRRAGTGGGGYTF; DNA: TGTGCCAGCAGGCGGGCCGGGACAGGCGGTGGCGGCTACACCTTC
D: TRBD2; J: TRBJ2-3; V: TRBV6-5; size: -; length: 16; CDR3: CASSYRGVGWADTQYF; DNA: TGTGCCAGCAGTTACCGGGGGGTGGGTTGGGCAGATACGCAGTATTTT
D: TRBD1; J: TRBJ2-5; V: TRBV6-4; size: -; length: 16; CDR3: CASSDEGGLRRETQYF; DNA: TGTGCCAGCAGTGATGAAGGGGGCCTTAGGCGGGAGACCCAGTACTTC
D: TRBD1; J: TRBJ1-6; V: TRBV6-6; size: -; length: 14; CDR3: CASRSQGGDSPLHF; DNA: TGTGCCAGCAGATCCCAGGGGGGAGACTCACCCCTCCACTTT
D: -; J: TRBJ1-3; V: TRBV18; size: -; length: 16; CDR3: CASSQAGHYSGNTIYF; DNA: TGTGCCAGCTCACAAGCAGGACACTACTCTGGAAACACCATATATTTT
D: -; J: TRBJ2-2; V: TRBV6-6; size: -; length: 14; CDR3: CASRSTDSSGELFF; DNA: TGTGCCAGCAGATCTACCGACAGCTCCGGGGAGCTGTTTTTT
D: -; J: TRBJ1-1; V: TRBV19; size: -; length: 15; CDR3: CASSTPRGTSTEAFF; DNA: TGTGCCAGTAGTACCCCCCGAGGGACTAGCACTGAAGCTTTCTTT
D: -; J: TRBJ2-3; V: TRBV19; size: -; length: 15; CDR3: CASSIAGRQRDTQYF; DNA: TGTGCCAGTAGTATAGCGGGGAGGCAGCGTGATACGCAGTATTTT
D: TRBD2; J: TRBJ2-3; V: TRBV7-7; size: -; length: 17; CDR3: CASSPRTSGGFTDTQYF; DNA: TGTGCTAGCAGCCCAAGGACTAGCGGGGGGTTCACAGATACGCAGTATTTT
D: TRBD2; J: TRBJ2-7; V: TRBV7-2; size: once; length: 15; CDR3: CASSWMGLPTYEQYF; DNA: TGTGCCAGCAGCTGGATGGGACTACCGACCTACGAGCAGTACTTC
D: TRBD1; J: TRBJ1-4; V: TRBV19; size: -; length: 14; CDR3: CASTPTGNYEKLFF; DNA: TGTGCCAGTACGCCGACAGGGAATTATGAAAAACTGTTTTTT
D: TRBD1; J: TRBJ1-2; V: TRBV5-6; size: once; length: 15; CDR3: CASSYKGQGVYGYTF; DNA: TGTGCCAGCAGCTATAAAGGACAGGGGGTCTATGGCTACACCTTC
D: -; J: TRBJ1-1; V: TRBV19; size: -; length: 15; CDR3: CASSILAHRATEAFF; DNA: TGTGCCAGTAGTATACTCGCCCACAGGGCGACTGAAGCTTTCTTT
D: -; J: TRBJ1-5; V: TRBV5-5; size: -; length: 15; CDR3: CASSPNRQAGQPQHF; DNA: TGTGCCAGCAGCCCGAACCGACAGGCGGGTCAGCCCCAGCATTTT
D: -; J: TRBJ2-7; V: TRBV9; size: -; length: 14; CDR3: CASSAYRDSYEQYF; DNA: TGTGCCAGCAGCGCCTACAGGGACTCCTACGAGCAGTACTTC
D: TRBD1; J: TRBJ1-6; V: TRBV2; size: once; length: 14; CDR3: CATEGQGNNSPLHF; DNA: TGTGCCACCGAAGGACAGGGGAATAATTCACCCCTCCACTTT
D: TRBD2; J: TRBJ2-1; V: TRBV5-6; size: -; length: 15; CDR3: CASCYGGGAYNEQFF; DNA: TGTGCCAGCTGCTACGGCGGGGGGGCCTATAATGAGCAGTTCTTC
D: -; J: TRBJ2-1; V: TRBV7-9; size: -; length: 14; CDR3: CASSLHSGVNEQFF; DNA: TGTGCCAGCAGCTTACATTCAGGGGTAAATGAGCAGTTCTTC
D: -; J: TRBJ1-2; V: TRBV5-5; size: -; length: 13; CDR3: CASSTDTSGGYTF; DNA: TGTGCCAGCAGCACGGACACCTCCGGTGGCTACACCTTC
D: -; J: TRBJ2-5; V: TRBV6-1; size: few; length: 17; CDR3: CASSERAGGQGGQTQYF; DNA: TGTGCCAGCAGTGAAAGGGCGGGGGGCCAGGGGGGTCAGACCCAGTACTTC
D: TRBD1; J: TRBJ2-1; V: TRBV4-1; size: -; length: 15; CDR3: CASSQGGGFDNEQFF; DNA: TGCGCCAGCAGCCAAGGAGGGGGCTTCGACAATGAGCAGTTCTTC
D: -; J: TRBJ2-6; V: TRBV4-3; size: -; length: 17; CDR3: CASSQDFGRAGANVLTF; DNA: TGCGCCAGCAGCCAAGACTTCGGCAGGGCTGGGGCCAACGTCCTGACTTTC
D: TRBD1; J: TRBJ2-7; V: TRBV27; size: -; length: 15; CDR3: CASSLIVGTAYEQYF; DNA: TGTGCCAGCAGTCTTATAGTAGGGACAGCCTACGAGCAGTACTTC
D: -; J: TRBJ1-5; V: TRBV5-6; size: -; length: 13; CDR3: CASSPQGGQPQHF; DNA: TGTGCCAGCAGCCCACAGGGCGGTCAGCCCCAGCATTTT
D: -; J: TRBJ1-1; V: TRBV4-1; size: -; length: 15; CDR3: CASSQEGAGGTEAFF; DNA: TGCGCCAGCAGCCAAGAGGGGGCAGGAGGCACTGAAGCTTTCTTT
D: TRBD1; J: TRBJ2-7; V: TRBV29-1; size: few; length: 15; CDR3: CSVPARGTGTYEQYF; DNA: TGCAGCGTTCCCGCCCGGGGGACAGGGACCTACGAGCAGTACTTC
D: TRBD1; J: TRBJ1-4; V: TRBV6-1; size: few; length: 13; CDR3: CASSRDRGEKLFF; DNA: TGTGCCAGCAGCCGGGACAGAGGGGAAAAACTGTTTTTT
D: TRBD1; J: TRBJ1-6; V: TRBV9; size: few; length: 16; CDR3: CASSVGTGARGSPLHF; DNA: TGTGCCAGCAGCGTAGGGACAGGGGCTAGAGGTTCACCCCTCCACTTT
D: TRBD1; J: TRBJ1-4; V: TRBV9; size: -; length: 15; CDR3: CASSPDRARSEKLFF; DNA: TGTGCCAGCAGCCCGGACAGGGCCAGGAGTGAAAAACTGTTTTTT
D: -; J: TRBJ2-7; V: TRBV2; size: -; length: 16; CDR3: CASSSPHRGASYEQYF; DNA: TGTGCCAGCAGTTCCCCCCATCGGGGTGCCTCCTACGAGCAGTACTTC
D: TRBD1; J: TRBJ1-1; V: TRBV7-2; size: -; length: 14; CDR3: CASSSQGRRTEAFF; DNA: TGTGCCAGCAGCTCACAGGGGAGGAGGACTGAAGCTTTCTTT
D: TRBD1; J: TRBJ2-5; V: TRBV5-6; size: -; length: 14; CDR3: CASSGTGGRETQYF; DNA: TGTGCCAGCAGCGGGACAGGGGGTCGAGAGACCCAGTACTTC
D: -; J: TRBJ1-5; V: TRBV6-1; size: -; length: 15; CDR3: CASSKGQLRNQPQHF; DNA: TGTGCCAGCAGTAAGGGACAACTACGCAATCAGCCCCAGCATTTT
D: TRBD1; J: TRBJ1-6; V: TRBV5-6; size: -; length: 14; CDR3: CASSLSRGWAPLHF; DNA: TGTGCCAGCAGCTTGTCCAGGGGGTGGGCACCCCTCCACTTT
D: TRBD1; J: TRBJ1-4; V: TRBV7-9; size: -; length: 15; CDR3: CASSTTGATNEKLFF; DNA: TGTGCCAGCAGTACAACAGGGGCAACTAATGAAAAACTGTTTTTT
D: TRBD1; J: TRBJ2-7; V: TRBV7-2; size: -; length: 18; CDR3: CASSLVTSGTGALYEQYF; DNA: TGTGCCAGCAGCTTAGTTACATCCGGGACAGGGGCCCTCTACGAGCAGTACTTC
D: TRBD2; J: TRBJ2-7; V: TRBV23-1; size: -; length: 15; CDR3: CASSPTSGGPNEQYF; DNA: TGCGCCAGCAGTCCTACTAGCGGGGGGCCCAACGAGCAGTACTTC
D: TRBD1; J: TRBJ1-1; V: TRBV19; size: -; length: 17; CDR3: CASSSLPGTGLNTEAFF; DNA: TGTGCCAGTAGCAGTCTCCCCGGGACAGGGCTAAACACTGAAGCTTTCTTT
D: TRBD1; J: TRBJ2-5; V: TRBV15; size: -; length: 15; CDR3: CATSRLTGGGETQYF; DNA: TGTGCCACCAGCAGATTGACAGGGGGAGGTGAGACCCAGTACTTC
D: -; J: TRBJ2-5; V: TRBV7-9; size: few; length: 14; CDR3: CASSLMAVQETQYF; DNA: TGTGCCAGCAGCTTAATGGCAGTTCAAGAGACCCAGTACTTC